The 5 T cell receptor beta chains below come from one sample, sequenced in a study of spatial heterogeneity in lung cancer. TCRdb ran MiXCR on the 5' RACE reads and lists one entry per CDR3 protein. Altogether more than 10,000 distinct CDR3 sequences are present, around 5.6% being singletons, with the ten largest covering 11%. Whole-study results and caveats: Mutation tallies in tumors tracked expanded intratumoral alpha and beta TCR counts.

Their antigens are not known. Time point denoted: sample taken at primary tumor resection. The specimen was lung tumor tissue, collected at surgery. Receptor source: a female donor with early-stage non-small cell lung cancer.

This clonotype showed up just a few times. The chain has TRBV6-2 or TRBV6-3 and TRBJ2-7; unclear D gene. V shed 9 bases and J shed 9 bases, with 18 bases lying between them. The CDR3 extends over 12 amino acids. Germline V gene sequence: CDR1 MNHEY, CDR2 SVGEGT. The CDR3 region is CASRTAASWQYF. The CDR3 DNA reads as TGTGCCAGTAGAACGGCGGCCTCTTGGCAGTACTTC.

This clonotype came up many times. V is TRBV4-1 and J is TRBJ2-5; tentative D call: TRBD1 (5 bases). Germline CDR1 is MGHRA and CDR2 is YSYEKL. This CDR3 has 15 residues. Between the trimmed V and J ends, which lost 1 base and 7 bases, there was a span of 16 bases. CDR3 sequence reads: CASSQALRDLVTQYF. In DNA, the CDR3 is TGCGCCAGCAGCCAAGCTCTCAGGGATCTGGTGACCCAGTACTTC.

This clonotype was counted at least ten times. This rearrangement joins TRBV6-1 to TRBJ1-4, with D possibly TRBD1 on 6 matching bases. The V gene's germline CDR1 is MNHNS and CDR2 SASEGT. Trimming shortened V by 4 bases and J by 7 bases, and 13 bases separated the two germline ends. This CDR3 has 14 amino acids. In DNA form, the CDR3 reads TGTGCCAGCAGTGTTCAGGGGTTTACTGAAAAACTGTTTTTT. It encodes CASSVQGFTEKLFF.

This clonotype has ten or more counts. The rearrangement joins TRBV7-2 to TRBJ1-6; TRBD1 aligns across 7 bases. The junction had 9 bases not matched to a gene; V was cut back by 6 bases and J by 7 bases. This CDR3 spans 15 amino acids. Germline V CDR1 and CDR2: SGHTA, FQGNSA. CDR3 sequence (DNA): TGTGCCAGCAGACCCACAGGGGCGAGGAATTCACCCCTCCACTTT. This codes for CASRPTGARNSPLHF.

In its sample, this clonotype was seen many times. For the CDR3, the DNA is TGTGCCAGCAGTTTGGTAGGGGGCAAAGGCACCTTC. Protein: CASSLVGGKGTF. The rearrangement joins TRBV12-3 or TRBV12-4 to TRBJ1-2; 7 nucleotides agree with TRBD1. This CDR3 spans 12 amino acids. With 3 bases clipped from V and 13 bases from J, the junction kept 8 bases outside the gene matches.